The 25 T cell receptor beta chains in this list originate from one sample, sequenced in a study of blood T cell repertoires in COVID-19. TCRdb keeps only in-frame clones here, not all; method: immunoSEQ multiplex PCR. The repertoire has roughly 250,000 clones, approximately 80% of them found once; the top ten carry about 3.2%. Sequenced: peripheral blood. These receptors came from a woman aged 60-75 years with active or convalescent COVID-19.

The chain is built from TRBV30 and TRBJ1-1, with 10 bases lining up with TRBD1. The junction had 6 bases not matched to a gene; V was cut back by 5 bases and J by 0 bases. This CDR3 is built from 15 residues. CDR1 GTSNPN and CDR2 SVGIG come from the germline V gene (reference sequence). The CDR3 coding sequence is TGTGCCTGGGGGAGACAGGGGGCGATGAACACTGAAGCTTTCTTT. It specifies CAWGRQGAMNTEAFF.

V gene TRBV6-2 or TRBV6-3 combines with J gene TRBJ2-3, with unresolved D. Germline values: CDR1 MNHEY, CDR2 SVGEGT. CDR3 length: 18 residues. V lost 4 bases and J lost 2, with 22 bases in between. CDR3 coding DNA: TGTGCCAGCAGTTCGTGGTCCCGGGTGGCCACAACCACAGATACGCAGTATTTT. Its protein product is CASSSWSRVATTTDTQYF.

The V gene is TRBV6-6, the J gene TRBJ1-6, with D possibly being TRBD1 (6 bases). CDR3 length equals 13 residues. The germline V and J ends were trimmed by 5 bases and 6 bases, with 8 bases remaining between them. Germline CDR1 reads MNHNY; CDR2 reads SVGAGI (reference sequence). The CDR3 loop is CASSVRGNSPLHF. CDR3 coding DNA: TGTGCCAGCAGTGTCAGGGGTAATTCACCCCTCCACTTT.

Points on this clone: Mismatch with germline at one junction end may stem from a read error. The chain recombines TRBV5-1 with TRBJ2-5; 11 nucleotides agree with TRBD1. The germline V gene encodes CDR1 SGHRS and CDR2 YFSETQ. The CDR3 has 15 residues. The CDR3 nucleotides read TGCGCCAGCAGCTCCCAGGACAGGGGGCAAGGGACCCAGTACTTC. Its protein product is CASSSQDRGQGTQYF.

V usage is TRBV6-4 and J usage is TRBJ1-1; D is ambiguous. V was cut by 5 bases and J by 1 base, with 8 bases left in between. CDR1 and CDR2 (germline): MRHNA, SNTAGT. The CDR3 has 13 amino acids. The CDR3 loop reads CASSSTPNTEAFF. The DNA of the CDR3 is TGTGCCAGCAGTTCGACACCGAACACTGAAGCTTTCTTT.

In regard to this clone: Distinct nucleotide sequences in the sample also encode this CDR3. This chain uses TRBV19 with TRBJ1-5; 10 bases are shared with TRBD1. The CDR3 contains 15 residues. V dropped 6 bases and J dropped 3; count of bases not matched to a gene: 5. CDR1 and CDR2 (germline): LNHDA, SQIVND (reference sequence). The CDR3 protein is CASSRDRGYNQPQHF. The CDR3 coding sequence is TGTGCCAGTAGCCGGGACAGGGGTTACAATCAGCCCCAGCATTTT.

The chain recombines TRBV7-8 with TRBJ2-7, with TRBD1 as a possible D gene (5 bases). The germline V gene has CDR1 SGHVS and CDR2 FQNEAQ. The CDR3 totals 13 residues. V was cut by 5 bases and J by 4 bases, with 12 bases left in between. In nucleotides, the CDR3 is TGTGCCAGCAGCCGGACAAGTCAATACGAGCAGTACTTC. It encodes CASSRTSQYEQYF.

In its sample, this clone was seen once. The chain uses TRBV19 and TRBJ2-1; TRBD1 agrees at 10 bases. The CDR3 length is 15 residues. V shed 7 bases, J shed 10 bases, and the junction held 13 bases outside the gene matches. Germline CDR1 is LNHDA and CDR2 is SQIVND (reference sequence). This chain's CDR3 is CASIDRGRFGEEQFF. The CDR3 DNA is TGTGCCAGTATTGACAGGGGGCGCTTCGGTGAAGAGCAGTTCTTC.

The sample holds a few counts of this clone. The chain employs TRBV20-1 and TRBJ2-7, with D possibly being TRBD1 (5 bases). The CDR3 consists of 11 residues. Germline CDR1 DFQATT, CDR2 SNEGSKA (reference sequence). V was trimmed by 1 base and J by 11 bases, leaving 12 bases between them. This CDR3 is CSARVTEGEYF. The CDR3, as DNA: TGCAGTGCTAGAGTAACGGAAGGGGAGTACTTC.

The CDR3 DNA follows: TGTGCCAGCTCACGGGAGGGTGCATCTACTAATGAAAAACTGTTTTTT. Translated: CASSREGASTNEKLFF. The chain couples TRBV18 to TRBJ1-4; D call uncertain. Germline V gives CDR1 KGHSH, CDR2 LQKENI. The CDR3 loop spans 16 amino acids. Trimming took 4 bases from V and 2 from J, leaving 14 bases between them. The whole variable domain, filled in from reference TRBV18 and TRBJ1-4, reads NAGVMQNPRHLVRRRGQEARLRCSPMKGHSHVYWYRQLPEEGLKFMVYLQKENIIDESGMPKERFSAEFPKEGPSILRIQQVVRGDSAAYFCASSREGASTNEKLFFGSGTQLSVL.

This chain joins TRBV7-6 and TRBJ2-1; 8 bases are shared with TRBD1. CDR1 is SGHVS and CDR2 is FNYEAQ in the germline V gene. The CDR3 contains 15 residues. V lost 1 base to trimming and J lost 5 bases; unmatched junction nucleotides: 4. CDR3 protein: CASSLVRGPHNEQFF. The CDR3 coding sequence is TGTGCCAGCAGCTTAGTCAGGGGGCCCCACAATGAGCAGTTCTTC.

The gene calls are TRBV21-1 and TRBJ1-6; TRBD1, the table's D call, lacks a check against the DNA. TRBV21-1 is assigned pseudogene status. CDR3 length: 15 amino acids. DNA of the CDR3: TGTGCCAGCAGCGCCTGGGACAGTCAGAATTCACCCCTCCACTTT. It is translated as CASSAWDSQNSPLHF.

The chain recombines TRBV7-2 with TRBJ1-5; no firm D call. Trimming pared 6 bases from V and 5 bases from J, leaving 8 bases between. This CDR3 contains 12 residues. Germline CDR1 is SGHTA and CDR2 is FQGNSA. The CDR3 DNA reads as TGTGCCAGCAGTGACTGGGATCAGCCCCAGCATTTT. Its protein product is CASSDWDQPQHF.

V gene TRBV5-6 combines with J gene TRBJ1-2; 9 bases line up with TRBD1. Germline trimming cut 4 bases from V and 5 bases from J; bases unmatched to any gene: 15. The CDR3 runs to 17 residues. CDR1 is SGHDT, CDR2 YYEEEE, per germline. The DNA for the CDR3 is TGTGCCAGCAGCCTTGTTTGGGATCTCGGGACAGGGTATGGCTACACCTTC. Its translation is CASSLVWDLGTGYGYTF.

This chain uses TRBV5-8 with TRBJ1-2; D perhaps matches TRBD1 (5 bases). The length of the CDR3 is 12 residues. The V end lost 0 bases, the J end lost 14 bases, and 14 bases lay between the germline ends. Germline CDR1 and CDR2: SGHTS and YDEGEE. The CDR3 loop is CASSLGTGRETF. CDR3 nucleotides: TGTGCCAGCAGCTTGGGTACGGGGCGGGAAACCTTC.

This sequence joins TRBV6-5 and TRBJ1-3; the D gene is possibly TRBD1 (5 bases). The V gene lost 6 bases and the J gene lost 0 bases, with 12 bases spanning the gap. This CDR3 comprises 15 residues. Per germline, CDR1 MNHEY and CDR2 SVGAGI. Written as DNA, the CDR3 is TGTGCCAGCAGCCTCAGGGCCCCCTCTGGAAACACCATATATTTT. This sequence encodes CASSLRAPSGNTIYF.

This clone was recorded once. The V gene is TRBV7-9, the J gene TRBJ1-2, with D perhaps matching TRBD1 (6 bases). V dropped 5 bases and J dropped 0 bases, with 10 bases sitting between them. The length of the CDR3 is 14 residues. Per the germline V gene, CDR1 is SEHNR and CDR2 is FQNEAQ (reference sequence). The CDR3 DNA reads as TGTGCCAGCAGCCCGCGGGGGCCTAACTATGGCTACACCTTC. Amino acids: CASSPRGPNYGYTF.

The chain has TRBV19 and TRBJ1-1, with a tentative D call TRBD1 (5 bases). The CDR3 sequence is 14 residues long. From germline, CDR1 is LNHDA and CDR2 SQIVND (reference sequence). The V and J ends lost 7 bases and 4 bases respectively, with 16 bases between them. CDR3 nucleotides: TGTGCCAGTATCCAATCACAGGTGGGCACTGAAGCTTTCTTT. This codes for CASIQSQVGTEAFF.

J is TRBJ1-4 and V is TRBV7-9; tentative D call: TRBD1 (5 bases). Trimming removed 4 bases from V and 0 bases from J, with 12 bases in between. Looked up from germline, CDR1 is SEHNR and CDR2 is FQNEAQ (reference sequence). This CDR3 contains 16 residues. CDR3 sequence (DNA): TGTGCCAGCAGCTCGCGTACAGGTGCAACTAATGAAAAACTGTTTTTT. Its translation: CASSSRTGATNEKLFF. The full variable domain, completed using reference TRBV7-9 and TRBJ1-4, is DTGVSQNPRHKITKRGQNVTFRCDPISEHNRLYWYRQTLGQGPEFLTYFQNEAQLEKSRLLSDRFSAERPKGSFSTLEIQRTEQGDSAMYLCASSSRTGATNEKLFFGSGTQLSVL.

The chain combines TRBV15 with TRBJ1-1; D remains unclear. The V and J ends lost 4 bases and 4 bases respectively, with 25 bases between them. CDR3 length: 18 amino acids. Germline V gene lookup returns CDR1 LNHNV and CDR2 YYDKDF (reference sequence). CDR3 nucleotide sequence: TGTGCCACCAGCAAGAGGGTCCTCGTCTGGAGCGAAATCACTGAAGCTTTCTTT. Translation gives CATSKRVLVWSEITEAFF. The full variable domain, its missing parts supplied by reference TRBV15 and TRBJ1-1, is DAMVIQNPRYQVTQFGKPVTLSCSQTLNHNVMYWYQQKSSQAPKLLFHYYDKDFNNEADTPDNFQSRRPNTSFCFLDIRSPGLGDTAMYLCATSKRVLVWSEITEAFFGQGTRLTVV.

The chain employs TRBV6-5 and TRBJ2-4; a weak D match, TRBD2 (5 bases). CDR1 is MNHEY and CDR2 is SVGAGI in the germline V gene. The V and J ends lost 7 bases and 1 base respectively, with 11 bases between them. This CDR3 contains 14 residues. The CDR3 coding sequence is TGTGCCAGCATGGCGGGTTGGGCCAAAAACATTCAGTACTTC. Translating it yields CASMAGWAKNIQYF.

The DNA for the CDR3 is TGTGCCAGCAGCCCCCATAGCGGTGTTCAAGAGACCCAGTACTTC. It encodes CASSPHSGVQETQYF. The chain employs TRBV6-5 and TRBJ2-5; weak D call: TRBD2 (6 bases). Trimming pared 6 bases from V and 2 bases from J, leaving 16 bases between. Germline V CDR1 and CDR2: MNHEY, SVGAGI. The CDR3 is 15 residues long.

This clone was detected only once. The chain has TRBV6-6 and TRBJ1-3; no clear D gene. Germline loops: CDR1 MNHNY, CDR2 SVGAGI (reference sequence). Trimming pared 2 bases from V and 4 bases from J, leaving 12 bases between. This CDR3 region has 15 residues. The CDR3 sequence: CASSYDPARGNTIYF. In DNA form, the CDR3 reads TGTGCCAGCAGTTACGACCCGGCCAGGGGAAACACCATATATTTT.

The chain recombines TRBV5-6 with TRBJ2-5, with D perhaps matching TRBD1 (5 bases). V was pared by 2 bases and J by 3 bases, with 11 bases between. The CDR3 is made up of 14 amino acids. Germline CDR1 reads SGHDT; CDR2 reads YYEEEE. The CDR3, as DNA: TGTGCCAGCAGCTTTGGGGCAAGAGAAGAGACCCAGTACTTC. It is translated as CASSFGAREETQYF.

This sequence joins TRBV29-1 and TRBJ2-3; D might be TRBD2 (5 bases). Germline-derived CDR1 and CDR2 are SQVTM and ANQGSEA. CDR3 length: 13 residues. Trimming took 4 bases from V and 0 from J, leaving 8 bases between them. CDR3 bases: TGCAGCGTTGGCCGGACTAGCACAGATACGCAGTATTTT. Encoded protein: CSVGRTSTDTQYF.